The next 26 T cell receptor beta chains were all read from a single sample in a study of cytomegalovirus exposure and HLA in healthy donors. The PCR ran on 60 Vbeta and 13 Jbeta primers. TCRdb's table, derived via immunoSEQ multiplex PCR, lists solely in-frame clones and lacks some. The sample lists a few hundred thousand clones; 80% were seen once. Sequencing was done on a sample of PBMCs. Receptors originate from a girl aged 2 to 9 in good health and CMV-seronegative.

CDR3 DNA: TGTGCCAGCAGCGTAGAAGGACTAGCGGGAGTAGAGACCCAGTACTTC. Protein: CASSVEGLAGVETQYF. V and J are TRBV9 and TRBJ2-5, with 13 bases that match TRBD2. The germline V gene has CDR1 SGDLS and CDR2 YYNGEE. This CDR3 is built from 16 residues. Unmatched junction bases numbered 3, after V lost 0 bases and J lost 4 bases.

The gene calls are TRBV6-1 and TRBJ1-2; 8 bases agree with TRBD1. J gave up 8 bases and V 3 bases, and 5 bases lay outside the gene matches. CDR3 size: 13 residues. Germline V lookup: CDR1 MNHNS, CDR2 SASEGT. The CDR3 is CASSEWAGGGYTF. The CDR3 DNA is TGTGCCAGCAGTGAGTGGGCAGGGGGCGGCTACACCTTC.

This chain connects TRBV4-1 to TRBJ1-1, with a weak D call TRBD1 (6 bases). V dropped 0 bases and J dropped 7 bases, with 21 bases sitting between them. The CDR3 is 17 amino acids. Germline V gene lookup returns CDR1 MGHRA and CDR2 YSYEKL. This CDR3 reads CASSQDKTFDRSGEAFF. For the CDR3, the DNA is TGCGCCAGCAGCCAAGATAAGACCTTTGACAGGAGTGGTGAAGCTTTCTTT.

This chain connects TRBV11-2 to TRBJ2-3; perhaps TRBD2 as D (6 bases). V lost 1 base and J lost 11, with 16 bases in between. Germline CDR1 SGHAT, CDR2 FQNNGV. This CDR3 region has 14 residues. CDR3 region: CASSLVGTYPGQYF. The CDR3 DNA reads as TGTGCCAGCAGCTTAGTAGGGACTTACCCTGGGCAGTATTTT.

CDR3 DNA sequence: TGTGCCAGCAGTACTCCTATTACCCATGTTACCCGGACACCCAGCTCCTACAATGAGCAGTTCTTC. Translated: CASSTPITHVTRTPSSYNEQFF. The rearrangement links TRBV28 to TRBJ2-1, with D possibly matching TRBD1 (5 bases). Germline CDR1 reads MDHEN; CDR2 reads SYDVKM. The CDR3 has 22 amino acids. Between the trimmed V and J ends, which lost 5 bases and 0 bases, there was a span of 32 bases.

V and J are TRBV15 and TRBJ1-3, with D unresolved. Per germline, CDR1 LNHNV and CDR2 YYDKDF (reference sequence). V was pared by 4 bases and J by 4 bases, with 11 bases between. The length of the CDR3 is 14 residues. The CDR3 sequence is CATSIGVGGNTIYF. The CDR3, as DNA: TGTGCCACCAGCATCGGGGTGGGGGGAAACACCATATATTTT. The full variable domain, in which reference TRBV15 and TRBJ1-3 provide the parts outside the CDR3, is DAMVIQNPRYQVTQFGKPVTLSCSQTLNHNVMYWYQQKSSQAPKLLFHYYDKDFNNEADTPDNFQSRRPNTSFCFLDIRSPGLGDTAMYLCATSIGVGGNTIYFGEGSWLTVV.

Regarding this clone: The sample contains more than one DNA sequence encoding this CDR3. The rearrangement links TRBV28 to TRBJ1-2, with TRBD1 as a possible D gene (6 bases). Trimming took 2 bases from V and 5 from J, leaving 6 bases between them. The germline gives CDR1 MDHEN, CDR2 SYDVKM. The length of the CDR3 is 12 residues. CDR3 protein: CASSLRGYGYTF. As DNA, the CDR3 is TGTGCCAGCAGTTTAAGGGGGTATGGCTACACCTTC.

The rearrangement uses TRBV7-9 and TRBJ2-7; 12 nucleotides align to TRBD1. In germline, CDR1 is SEHNR, CDR2 FQNEAQ (reference sequence). The CDR3 runs 18 residues. Trimming at V came to 3 bases and at J to 2 bases, leaving 11 bases not matched to a gene. The CDR3 DNA reads TGTGCCAGCAGCTTCCCCCCCGGGACAGGGGGCCCCACCTACGAGCAGTACTTC. Translating it yields CASSFPPGTGGPTYEQYF.

The chain is built from TRBV10-2 and TRBJ1-2; 7 nucleotides match TRBD1. The V segment lost 3 bases and the J segment 4 bases; nucleotides outside the gene matches: 8. CDR1 is WSHSY and CDR2 is SAAADI in the germline V gene. The CDR3 is made up of 15 amino acids. Here the CDR3 DNA reads TGCGCCAGCAGTGAATCGGACAGGTTCGGCTATGGCTACACCTTC. Translating gives CASSESDRFGYGYTF.

The chain carries TRBV11-2 and TRBJ2-2, with 8 bases lining up with TRBD2. Germline V CDR1 and CDR2: SGHAT, FQNNGV. V was clipped by 1 base and J by 0 bases; unmatched bases: 7. The CDR3 runs to 18 residues. The CDR3 sequence: CASSLGGATSANTGELFF. CDR3 coding DNA: TGTGCCAGCAGCTTAGGGGGGGCGACTAGCGCGAACACCGGGGAGCTGTTTTTT.

This sequence joins TRBV7-9 and TRBJ2-1, with D possibly being TRBD2 (8 bases). This CDR3 spans 16 amino acids. CDR1 and CDR2 (germline): SEHNR, FQNEAQ (reference sequence). The V end was cut by 7 bases, the J end by 7 bases, with 23 bases between. The CDR3 sequence is CASNPKGLGGQNEQFF. In nucleotides, the CDR3 is TGTGCCAGCAACCCGAAGGGACTAGGGGGACAGAATGAGCAGTTCTTC.

V gene TRBV10-1 combines with J gene TRBJ2-7; D might be TRBD2 (6 bases). Trimming pared 3 bases from V and 6 bases from J, leaving 18 bases between. CDR1 is WNHNN and CDR2 is SYGVQD in the germline V gene (reference sequence). This CDR3 is built from 15 residues. The chain's CDR3 is CASSDREVGGGEQYF. The CDR3 nucleotides read TGCGCCAGCAGTGATAGGGAAGTGGGAGGAGGCGAGCAGTACTTC.

The rearrangement joins TRBV29-1 to TRBJ2-7; D unclear. Per the germline V gene, CDR1 is SQVTM and CDR2 is ANQGSEA. The CDR3 runs to 13 residues. The germline V and J ends were trimmed by 4 bases and 4 bases, with 14 bases remaining between them. The CDR3 sequence: CSVGVGYGYEQYF. The CDR3 DNA sequence: TGCAGCGTTGGGGTGGGCTACGGATACGAGCAGTACTTC.

The chain recombines TRBV7-2 with TRBJ2-5; D perhaps matches TRBD1 (5 bases). The CDR3 contains 18 residues. The V and J ends lost 4 bases and 5 bases respectively, with 26 bases between them. Germline CDR1 SGHTA, CDR2 FQGNSA. The CDR3 bases are TGTGCCAGCAGCTCGGATCTAGGGGCCAGGGTGACAAAGGAGACCCAGTACTTC. Amino acid sequence: CASSSDLGARVTKETQYF. The entire variable domain, with the rest obtained from reference TRBV7-2 and TRBJ2-5, is as follows: GAGVSQSPSNKVTEKGKDVELRCDPISGHTALYWYRQSLGQGLEFLIYFQGNSAPDKSGLPSDRFSAERTGGSVSTLTIQRTQQEDSAVYLCASSSDLGARVTKETQYFGPGTRLLVL.

V gene TRBV11-2 combines with J gene TRBJ1-3, with a weak D call TRBD1 (6 bases). The CDR3 sequence is 13 residues long. V was pared by 5 bases and J by 8 bases, with 13 bases between. Germline assignment: CDR1 SGHAT and CDR2 FQNNGV. Here the CDR3 DNA reads TGTGCCAGCAGCCTGGGACAAGTAGACACCATATATTTT. It codes for CASSLGQVDTIYF.

The chain carries TRBV11-2 and TRBJ2-7, with D perhaps matching TRBD1 (5 bases). V was clipped by 3 bases and J by 2 bases, with 11 bases between them. This CDR3 contains 14 residues. Germline V gene sequence: CDR1 SGHAT, CDR2 FQNNGV. The CDR3: CASSFLQGTYEQYF. The CDR3 nucleotides read TGTGCCAGCAGCTTTCTTCAGGGAACCTACGAGCAGTACTTC.

This chain uses TRBV7-9 with TRBJ1-2; 7 nucleotides line up with TRBD1. Germline lookup yields CDR1 SEHNR and CDR2 FQNEAQ (reference sequence). CDR3 size: 13 residues. V dropped 5 bases and J dropped 3; count of bases not matched to a gene: 3. Written as DNA, the CDR3 is TGTGCCAGCAGCCGTGGGACAGACTATGGCTACACCTTC. Residues: CASSRGTDYGYTF.

This chain connects TRBV28 to TRBJ1-2, with a possible D match to TRBD1 (5 bases). Per the germline V gene, CDR1 is MDHEN and CDR2 is SYDVKM. This CDR3 has 13 residues. The V and J ends lost 6 bases and 8 bases respectively, with 16 bases between them. CDR3 amino acids: CASSSGSKKGYTF. Here the CDR3 DNA reads TGTGCCAGCAGCTCAGGGTCGAAAAAGGGCTACACCTTC.

J is TRBJ1-4 and V is TRBV7-2, with TRBD1 matching over 8 bases. Germline V gene sequence: CDR1 SGHTA, CDR2 FQGNSA. This CDR3 region has 19 residues. J lost 10 bases, V lost 5 bases, and 24 bases had no gene match. The chain's CDR3 is CASSRSQTFVQGAAGKLFF. CDR3 nucleotides: TGTGCCAGCAGCCGTAGCCAAACATTTGTCCAGGGGGCCGCGGGAAAACTGTTTTTT. Full variable domain (remainder filled in from reference TRBV7-2 and TRBJ1-4): GAGVSQSPSNKVTEKGKDVELRCDPISGHTALYWYRQSLGQGLEFLIYFQGNSAPDKSGLPSDRFSAERTGGSVSTLTIQRTQQEDSAVYLCASSRSQTFVQGAAGKLFFGSGTQLSVL.

The sample holds a few counts of this clone. This chain links TRBV6-7 with TRBJ2-1; 8 bases fit TRBD1. TRBV6-7 is an ORF; its function is uncertain. V trimming: 7 bases; J trimming: 5 bases; junction bases outside the gene matches: 10. The CDR3 contains 15 residues. The CDR3 DNA reads as TGTGCCAGCATTATATGTACAGGGGGTCACAATGAGCAGTTCTTC. It translates to CASIICTGGHNEQFF.

The chain couples TRBV5-1 to TRBJ1-4; 10 bases fit TRBD1. V lost 2 bases, J lost 2 bases, and 21 bases stayed unmatched. This CDR3 spans 22 amino acids. Germline V CDR1 and CDR2: SGHRS, YFSETQ. The CDR3 coding sequence is TGCGCCAGCAGCTTCTCTCCGGGACAGGGGCCCTGGGGCAGAGATACTAATGAAAAACTGTTTTTT. Its protein product is CASSFSPGQGPWGRDTNEKLFF. Together with reference TRBV5-1 and TRBJ1-4, the CDR3 gives the full variable domain: KAGVTQTPRYLIKTRGQQVTLSCSPISGHRSVSWYQQTPGQGLQFLFEYFSETQRNKGNFPGRFSGRQFSNSRSEMNVSTLELGDSALYLCASSFSPGQGPWGRDTNEKLFFGSGTQLSVL.

The chain is built from TRBV7-9 and TRBJ1-3; D is unclear. Germline CDR1 and CDR2: SEHNR and FQNEAQ (reference sequence). Trimming left V 4 bases short and J 2 bases short, with 12 bases between. The CDR3 spans 15 residues. The CDR3 spells CASSSQLGTGNTIYF. The CDR3 DNA sequence: TGTGCCAGCAGCTCGCAGCTCGGGACTGGAAACACCATATATTTT.

V usage is TRBV7-6 and J usage is TRBJ2-1, with 8 bases identical to TRBD2. The junction had 7 bases not matched to a gene; V was cut back by 1 base and J by 8 bases. This CDR3 region has 15 residues. Germline-derived CDR1 and CDR2 are SGHVS and FNYEAQ. The CDR3 is CASSLVGLAPHEQFF. The CDR3 DNA reads as TGTGCCAGCAGCTTAGTTGGACTAGCCCCGCATGAGCAGTTCTTC.

The chain employs TRBV4-1 and TRBJ2-1; 8 bases agree with TRBD1. Germline V gene sequence: CDR1 MGHRA, CDR2 YSYEKL. The CDR3 has 16 residues. The trim removed 5 bases at V and 8 bases at J, leaving 14 bases unmatched. The CDR3 DNA follows: TGCGCCAGCAGCTCCCCCCAGGGGGCCGCCGGGGATGAGCAGTTCTTC. Translation gives CASSSPQGAAGDEQFF.

The V and J genes are TRBV5-1 and TRBJ2-1; 7 positions match TRBD1. After removal of 4 bases from V and 4 bases from J, the junction contained 5 bases not matched to a gene. Germline lookup yields CDR1 SGHRS and CDR2 YFSETQ. This CDR3 is built from 14 residues. CDR3 amino acids: CASSNRDRYNEQFF. CDR3 nucleotides: TGCGCCAGCAGCAACCGGGACAGATACAATGAGCAGTTCTTC.

The sample holds a few counts of this clone. The V and J genes are TRBV6-1 and TRBJ1-5; D might be TRBD1 (5 bases). V was pared by 3 bases and J by 9 bases, with 18 bases between. CDR3 size: 15 residues. The germline V gene encodes CDR1 MNHNS and CDR2 SASEGT. CDR3 sequence reads: CASSEATGLNWPQHF. Here the CDR3 DNA reads TGTGCCAGCAGTGAGGCCACAGGTTTGAACTGGCCCCAGCATTTT.